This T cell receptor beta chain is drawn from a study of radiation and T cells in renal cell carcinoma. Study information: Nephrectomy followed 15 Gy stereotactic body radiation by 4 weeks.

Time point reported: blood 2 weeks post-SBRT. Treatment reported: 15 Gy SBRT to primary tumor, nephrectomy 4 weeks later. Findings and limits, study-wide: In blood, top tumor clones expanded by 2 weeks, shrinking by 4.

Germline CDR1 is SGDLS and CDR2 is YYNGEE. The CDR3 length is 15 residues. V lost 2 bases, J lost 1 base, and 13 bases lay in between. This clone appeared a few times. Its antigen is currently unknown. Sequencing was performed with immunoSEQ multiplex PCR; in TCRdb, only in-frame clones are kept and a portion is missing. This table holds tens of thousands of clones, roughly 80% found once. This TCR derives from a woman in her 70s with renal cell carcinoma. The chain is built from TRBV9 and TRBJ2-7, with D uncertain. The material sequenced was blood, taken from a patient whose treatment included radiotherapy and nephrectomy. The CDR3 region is CASSVGQDESYEQYF. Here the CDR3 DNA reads TGTGCCAGCAGCGTTGGGCAGGACGAATCCTACGAGCAGTACTTC.